The present T cell receptor beta chain was sequenced within a study of blood T cells in healthy people across ages. Study-level results: Observed TCR beta diversity showed a strong correlation with the percentage of naive T cells as measured by flow cytometry. Higher diversity and more naive CD4+ cells were features of long-lived donors, compared to aged donors.

The second PCR ran about 6 to 12 cycles with a sample-barcoded 5' primer and J-beta primers. TCRdb processed the 5' RACE reads anew with MiXCR; each CDR3 protein has one entry. Of roughly 800,000 distinct CDR3 sequences in the sample, 58% were seen once. Researchers report isolating at least 6 million PBMCs per sample. Details on this clonotype: Antigen: not known.

This clonotype was sampled from a man aged 25-45 years in good health. Sequencing input: blood.

CDR3 nucleotide sequence: TGTGCCAGCAGCTTAGGAGGGGTGTGGGGGCTGGAGACCCAGTACTTC. Amino acids: CASSLGGVWGLETQYF. The V and J genes are TRBV11-2 and TRBJ2-7, with D possibly TRBD1 on 6 matching bases. The end of the DNA aligns better with TRBJ2-5, so the J call may be wrong. The length of the CDR3 is 16 residues. Germline V lookup: CDR1 SGHAT, CDR2 FQNNGV.